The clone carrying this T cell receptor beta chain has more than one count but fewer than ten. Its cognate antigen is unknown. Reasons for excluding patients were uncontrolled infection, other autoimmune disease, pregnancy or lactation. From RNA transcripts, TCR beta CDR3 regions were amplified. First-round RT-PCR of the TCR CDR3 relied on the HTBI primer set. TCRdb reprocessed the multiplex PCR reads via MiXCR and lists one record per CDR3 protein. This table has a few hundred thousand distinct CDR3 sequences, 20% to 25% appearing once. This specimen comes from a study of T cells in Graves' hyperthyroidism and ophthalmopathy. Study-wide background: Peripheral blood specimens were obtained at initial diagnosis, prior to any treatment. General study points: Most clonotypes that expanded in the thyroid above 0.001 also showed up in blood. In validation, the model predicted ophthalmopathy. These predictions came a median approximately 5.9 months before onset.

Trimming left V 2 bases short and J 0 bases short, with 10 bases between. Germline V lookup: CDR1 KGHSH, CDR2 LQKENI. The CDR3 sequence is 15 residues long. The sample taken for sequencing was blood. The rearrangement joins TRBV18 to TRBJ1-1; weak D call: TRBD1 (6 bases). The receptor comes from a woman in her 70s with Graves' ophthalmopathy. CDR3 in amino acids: CASSPGAGVNTEAFF. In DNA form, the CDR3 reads TGTGCCAGCTCACCAGGCGCAGGGGTGAACACTGAAGCTTTCTTT.